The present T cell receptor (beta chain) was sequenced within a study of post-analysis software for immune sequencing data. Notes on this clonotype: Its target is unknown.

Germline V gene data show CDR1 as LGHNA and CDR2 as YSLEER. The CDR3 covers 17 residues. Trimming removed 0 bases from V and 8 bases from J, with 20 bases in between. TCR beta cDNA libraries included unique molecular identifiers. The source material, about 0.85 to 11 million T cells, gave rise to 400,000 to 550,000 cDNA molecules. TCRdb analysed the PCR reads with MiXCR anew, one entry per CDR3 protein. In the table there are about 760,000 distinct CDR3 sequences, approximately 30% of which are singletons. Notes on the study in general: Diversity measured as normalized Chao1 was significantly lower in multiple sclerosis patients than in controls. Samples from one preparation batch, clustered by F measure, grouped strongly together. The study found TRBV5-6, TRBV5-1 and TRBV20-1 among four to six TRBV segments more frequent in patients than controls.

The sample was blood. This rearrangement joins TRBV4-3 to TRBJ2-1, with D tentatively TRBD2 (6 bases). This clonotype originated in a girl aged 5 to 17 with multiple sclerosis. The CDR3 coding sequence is TGCGCCAGCAGCCAAGATCCGACGACTAGTGTTATAGATGAGCAGTTCTTC. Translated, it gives CASSQDPTTSVIDEQFF.